This entry concerns a single T cell receptor beta chain. Its antigen is unidentified. This entry comes from a study of a mutant IDH1 vaccine in newly diagnosed glioma. TCRdb's copy holds only in-frame clones and misses some; the assay was immunoSEQ multiplex PCR. This table holds just over 80,000 clones, around 85% found once. Time point reported: week 23, last vaccination. Each dose delivered 300 ug of mutant IDH1 20-mer peptide subcutaneously with imiquimod. Germline V CDR1 and CDR2: MNHEY, SVGAGI. This CDR3 has 16 amino acids. Trimming shortened V by 0 bases and J by 0 bases, and 9 bases separated the two germline ends.

The sample consisted of PBMCs, taken from a glioma patient whose treatment included an IDH1 peptide vaccine. The chain is built from TRBV6-5 and TRBJ1-3, with D hard to call. The origin of this receptor is a man aged 25 to 40 with glioma. Some clones in this sample may be carry-over from other donors' samples. CDR3 amino acids: CASSYSRALSGNTIYF. The CDR3 DNA reads TGTGCCAGCAGTTACTCTAGGGCCCTCTCTGGAAACACCATATATTTT.